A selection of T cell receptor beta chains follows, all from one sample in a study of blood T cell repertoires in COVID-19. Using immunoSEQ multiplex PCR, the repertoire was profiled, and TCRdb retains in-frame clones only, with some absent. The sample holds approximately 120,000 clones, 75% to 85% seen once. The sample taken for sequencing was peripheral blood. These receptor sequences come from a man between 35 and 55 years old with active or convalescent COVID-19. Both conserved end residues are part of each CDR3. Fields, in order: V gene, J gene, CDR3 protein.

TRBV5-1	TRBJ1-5	CASSPDGGNQPQHF
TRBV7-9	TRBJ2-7	CASSFQNEQYF
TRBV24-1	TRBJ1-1	CAGGFTEAFF
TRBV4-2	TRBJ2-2	CASSPLDRATGELFF
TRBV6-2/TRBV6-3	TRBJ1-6	CASSDDGLSPLHF
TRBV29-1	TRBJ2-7	CSVHRPGDYEQYF
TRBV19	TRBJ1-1	CASSMIGGNTEAFF
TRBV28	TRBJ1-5	CANLLEASEGNQPQHF
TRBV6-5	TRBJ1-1	CASSYFTGMNTEAFF
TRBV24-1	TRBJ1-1	CATRGPGGNTEAFF
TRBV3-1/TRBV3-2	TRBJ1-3	CASSSTGGSGNTIYF
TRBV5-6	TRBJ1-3	CASSTRDRMRNTIYF
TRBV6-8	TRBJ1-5	CASGPRGRSNQPQHF
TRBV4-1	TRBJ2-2	CASSPGLAGNANTGELFF
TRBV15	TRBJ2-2	CATSRRQGAGGELFF
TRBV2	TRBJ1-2	CARSFTDSQGGYTF
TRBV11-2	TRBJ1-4	CASSLERTGEKLFF
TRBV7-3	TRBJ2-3	CASSHTGGTSGGPTDTQYF
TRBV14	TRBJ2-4	CASGATGGIQYF
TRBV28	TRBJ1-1	CASRLPGQGLNTEAFF
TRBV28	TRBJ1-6	CASVYPDRGAPLHF
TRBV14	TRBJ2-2	CASSQGGRSTGELFF
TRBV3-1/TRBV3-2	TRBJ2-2	CASSHVGRGLSTGELFF
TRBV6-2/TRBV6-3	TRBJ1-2	CASSWTGGYGYTF
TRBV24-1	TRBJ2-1	CATSDSEPGTSGIYNEQFF
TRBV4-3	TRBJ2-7	CASSQGTGDSYEQYF
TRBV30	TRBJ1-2	CAWKPLYGYTF
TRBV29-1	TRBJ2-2	CIVYNTGELFF
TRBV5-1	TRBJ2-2	CASSDRLSGGPRGTGELFF
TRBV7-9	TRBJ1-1	CASSPGSYTEAFF
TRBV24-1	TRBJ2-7	CALLVRSYEQYF
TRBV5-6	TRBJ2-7	CASSLGQSYYEQYF
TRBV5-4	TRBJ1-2	CASSSGFPNYGYTF
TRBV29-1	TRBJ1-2	CSVDPIAPTRGGYTF
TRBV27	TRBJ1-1	CASRPGGNTEAFF
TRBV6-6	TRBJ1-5	CASSYSEGNQPQHF
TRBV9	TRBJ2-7	CASSLLASPLSYEQYF
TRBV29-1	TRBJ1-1	CSLNPGQLNTEAFF
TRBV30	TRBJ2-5	CAWSTSVETQYF
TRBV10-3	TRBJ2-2	CAIGKADSNTGELFF
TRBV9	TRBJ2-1	CASSATTSGGAGSYNEQFF
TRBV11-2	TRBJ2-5	CASSEGQAQQTQYF
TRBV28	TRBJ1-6	CASSFRGNSPLHF
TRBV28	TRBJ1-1	CASSLPNGPGILTEAFF